This T cell receptor (beta chain) was found in a study of blood T cell repertoires in COVID-19. Whole-study context: The study drew acute and convalescent COVID-19 samples from the United States, Italy and Spain. In each case, the material was cDNA or gDNA derived from T cells, B-cell-depleted T cells, or PBMCs.

The CDR3 totals 14 residues. Unmatched junction bases numbered 5, after V lost 2 bases and J lost 7 bases. The V gene's germline CDR1 is MDHEN and CDR2 SYDVKM. Clones were sequenced by immunoSEQ multiplex PCR, and TCRdb holds only the in-frame ones, with some missing. The sample contains about 150,000 clones, about 87% of which appear only once. The sequence came from a man older than 75 with acute or convalescent COVID-19. Sequenced material: peripheral blood. The chain joins TRBV28 to TRBJ2-1, with 7 bases aligning to TRBD2. The CDR3 loop is CASSLGWGGNEQFF. CDR3 in DNA: TGTGCCAGCAGTTTAGGGTGGGGAGGGAATGAGCAGTTCTTC. The full variable domain, rest sourced from reference TRBV28 and TRBJ2-1, is DVKVTQSSRYLVKRTGEKVFLECVQDMDHENMFWYRQDPGLGLRLIYFSYDVKMKEKGDIPEGYSVSREKKERFSLILESASTNQTSMYLCASSLGWGGNEQFFGPGTRLTVL.